This is a list of T cell receptor beta chains from one sample in a study of T cell changes during pregnancy in multiple sclerosis. TCRdb's copy holds only in-frame clones and misses some; the assay was immunoSEQ multiplex PCR. The sample records 35,000 or so clones, more than 75% being singletons. The sample was CD4+ T cells from peripheral blood mononuclear cells, taken in the first trimester of pregnancy. The origin of the receptors is a female donor with multiple sclerosis, enrolled in a pregnancy study. The CDR3 runs from the conserved cysteine through the conserved F or W. The D gene is left open where the match is weak. A row's size may be missing; if present it is once, few, many or a size class.

j_gene: TRBJ1-4
d_gene: -
len: 15
abundance: -
v_gene: TRBV4-1
CDR3aa: CASSPLTGASEKLFF
CDR3nt: TGCGCCAGCAGCCCGCTGACAGGAGCCTCTGAAAAACTGTTTTTT

j_gene: TRBJ2-5
d_gene: TRBD1
len: 15
abundance: -
v_gene: TRBV5-1
CDR3aa: CASSWGDRDQETQYF
CDR3nt: TGCGCCAGCAGCTGGGGGGACAGGGATCAAGAGACCCAGTACTTC

j_gene: TRBJ2-3
d_gene: -
len: 14
abundance: -
v_gene: TRBV28
CDR3aa: CASSLSGTQNTQYF
CDR3nt: TGTGCCAGCAGTTTATCCGGGACACAAAATACGCAGTATTTT

j_gene: TRBJ2-5
d_gene: -
len: 11
abundance: -
v_gene: TRBV5-8
CDR3aa: CASSFGETQYF
CDR3nt: TGTGCCAGCAGCTTCGGAGAGACCCAGTACTTC

j_gene: TRBJ1-5
d_gene: -
len: 15
abundance: -
v_gene: TRBV28
CDR3aa: CASSPYQQGHQPQHF
CDR3nt: TGTGCCAGCAGTCCCTATCAGCAGGGCCATCAGCCCCAGCATTTT

j_gene: TRBJ2-1
d_gene: -
len: 14
abundance: -
v_gene: TRBV11-3
CDR3aa: CASSGVYPGNEQFF
CDR3nt: TGTGCCAGCAGTGGAGTTTACCCGGGCAATGAGCAGTTCTTC

j_gene: TRBJ1-1
d_gene: -
len: 13
abundance: -
v_gene: TRBV2
CDR3aa: CASSEARQSEAFF
CDR3nt: TGTGCCAGCAGTGAAGCCAGACAGTCTGAAGCTTTCTTT

j_gene: TRBJ2-1
d_gene: TRBD2
len: 17
abundance: -
v_gene: TRBV4-1
CDR3aa: CASSQVDLGLAYNEQFF
CDR3nt: TGCGCCAGCAGCCAAGTAGACCTAGGACTAGCCTACAATGAGCAGTTCTTC

j_gene: TRBJ1-5
d_gene: -
len: 15
abundance: -
v_gene: TRBV15
CDR3aa: CATSRAEWSNQPQHF
CDR3nt: TGTGCCACCAGCAGAGCTGAGTGGAGCAATCAGCCCCAGCATTTT

j_gene: TRBJ1-1
d_gene: -
len: 15
abundance: few
v_gene: TRBV7-3
CDR3aa: CASSLNGPSNTEAFF
CDR3nt: TGTGCCAGCAGCTTGAATGGCCCCAGTAACACTGAAGCTTTCTTT

j_gene: TRBJ1-6
d_gene: TRBD1
len: 18
abundance: -
v_gene: TRBV7-8
CDR3aa: CASSYTGTGRGYNSPLHF
CDR3nt: TGTGCCAGCAGTTATACTGGGACAGGGCGAGGGTATAATTCACCCCTCCACTTT

j_gene: TRBJ1-5
d_gene: TRBD1
len: 14
abundance: -
v_gene: TRBV28
CDR3aa: CASSRQGRFQPQHF
CDR3nt: TGTGCCAGCAGTCGACAGGGGAGGTTTCAGCCCCAGCATTTT

j_gene: TRBJ1-1
d_gene: -
len: 14
abundance: few
v_gene: TRBV7-3
CDR3aa: CASSLTVVSTEAFF
CDR3nt: TGTGCCAGCAGCTTAACAGTTGTTAGCACTGAAGCTTTCTTT

j_gene: TRBJ2-6
d_gene: TRBD1
len: 17
abundance: -
v_gene: TRBV27
CDR3aa: CASSSTGGQPGANVLTF
CDR3nt: TGTGCCAGCAGTTCTACAGGGGGGCAACCTGGGGCCAACGTCCTGACTTTC

j_gene: TRBJ2-5
d_gene: -
len: 13
abundance: -
v_gene: TRBV5-6
CDR3aa: CASSSTGVGTQYF
CDR3nt: TGTGCCAGCAGCTCCACGGGGGTTGGGACCCAGTACTTC

j_gene: TRBJ1-1
d_gene: -
len: 13
abundance: few
v_gene: TRBV7-9
CDR3aa: CASRPTLNTEAFF
CDR3nt: TGTGCCAGCAGGCCGACATTGAACACTGAGGCTTTCTTT

j_gene: TRBJ1-4
d_gene: TRBD1
len: 12
abundance: -
v_gene: TRBV6-1
CDR3aa: CDGRQGAKWLFF
CDR3nt: TGTGATGGACGACAGGGGGCGAAATGGCTGTTTTTT

j_gene: TRBJ1-5
d_gene: TRBD1
len: 16
abundance: -
v_gene: TRBV18
CDR3aa: CASSNNRGSGDQPQHF
CDR3nt: TGTGCCAGCTCAAATAACAGGGGTTCGGGCGATCAGCCCCAGCATTTT

j_gene: TRBJ1-3
d_gene: -
len: 16
abundance: -
v_gene: TRBV19
CDR3aa: CASSIRDSLSGNTIYF
CDR3nt: TGTGCCAGTAGTATCCGGGACTCCCTCTCTGGAAACACCATATATTTT

j_gene: TRBJ1-1
d_gene: -
len: 15
abundance: -
v_gene: TRBV5-4
CDR3aa: CASSLVGGKPTEAFF
CDR3nt: TGTGCCAGCAGCTTGGTGGGGGGGAAACCGACTGAAGCTTTCTTT

j_gene: TRBJ2-7
d_gene: -
len: 13
abundance: -
v_gene: TRBV6-1
CDR3aa: CASSESGSYEQYF
CDR3nt: TGTGCCAGCAGTGAATCGGGGTCCTACGAGCAGTACTTC

j_gene: TRBJ1-4
d_gene: TRBD1
len: 14
abundance: -
v_gene: TRBV28
CDR3aa: CASSPDRGKEKLFF
CDR3nt: TGTGCCAGCAGCCCGGACAGGGGAAAAGAAAAACTGTTTTTT

j_gene: TRBJ1-2
d_gene: -
len: 13
abundance: -
v_gene: TRBV5-6
CDR3aa: CASSLGRDYGYTF
CDR3nt: TGTGCCAGCAGCTTGGGTCGGGACTATGGCTACACCTTC